One and the same sample provided the 19 T cell receptor beta chains below, sequenced in a study of molecular identifiers for immune sequencing clone quantification (dated by TCRdb to the late 2010s). Library method: PCR. The sequencer was an Illumina HiSeq 4000. TCRdb itself trimmed the public reads at Q25 with fastp, ran MiXCR and retained productive beta chains. Every CDR3 protein is listed once, alongside the most common genes and DNA of its rows. This sample comprises about 500,000 distinct CDR3 sequences, 20% to 25% of them detected only once. The ten biggest clones cover around 0.84% of the sample. The sample was naive CD8+ T cells from blood, with Jurkat cell RNA spiked in. The cell subset or site tag for this specimen amounts to: FACS-sorted CD8+CD4-CCR7+CD45RA+ naive T cells. All receptors come from a human donor in good health. Some libraries in this study had Jurkat cell RNA spiked in.

A word on this clonotype: This may stem from a read error, because a much larger clone lies one nucleotide away. V and J are TRBV10-3 and TRBJ2-7, with a possible D match to TRBD2 (5 bases). Looked up from germline, CDR1 is ENHRY and CDR2 is SYGVKD. The CDR3 length is 13 residues. The CDR3 DNA is TGTGCCATCAGTGAGTCAGGACTCTACGAGCGGTACTTC. It specifies CAISESGLYERYF.

With regard to this clonotype: A much larger clone is a single base away; this may be a read error. The CDR3: CASSPVAGWEQYF. Here the CDR3 DNA reads TGTGCCAGCAGCCCGGTGGCCGGATGGGAGCAGTACTTC. The chain employs TRBV5-5 and TRBJ2-7; D uncertain. V gave up 4 bases and J gave up 7 bases, with 15 bases separating them. Per germline, CDR1 SGHKS and CDR2 YYEKEE (reference sequence). The CDR3 is made up of 13 amino acids.

This clonotype was found a few times. The chain carries TRBV4-3 and TRBJ2-2, with TRBD1 identical over 11 bases. V shed 4 bases and J 5 bases; nucleotides not matched to a gene: 6. Germline-derived CDR1 and CDR2 are LGHNA and YSLEER. The CDR3 runs 16 residues. CDR3 coding DNA: TGCGCCAGCAGCCCTGGGACAGGGGGGAGAACCGGGGAGCTGTTTTTT. Residues: CASSPGTGGRTGELFF.

About this clonotype itself: A much larger clone lies a single base off, so this may be a read error. The rearrangement links TRBV4-1 to TRBJ2-2; D is possibly TRBD2 (6 bases). The CDR3 consists of 16 residues. Germline V lookup: CDR1 MGHRA, CDR2 YSYEKL. The CDR3 here is CAGSQESWSRGGELFF. Written as DNA, the CDR3 is TGCGCCGGCAGCCAAGAATCCTGGTCGCGGGGCGGGGAGCTGTTTTTT.

The V and J genes are TRBV13 and TRBJ1-1, with D perhaps matching TRBD1 (5 bases). Germline V gene data show CDR1 as PRHDT and CDR2 as FYEKMQ (reference sequence). V lost 4 bases and J lost 4, with 19 bases in between. The CDR3 covers 16 residues. The CDR3 is CASSSPLGRRGTEAFF. In nucleotides, the CDR3 is TGTGCCAGCAGCTCCCCTTTGGGACGGCGCGGCACTGAAGCTTTCTTT.

This clonotype was counted ten times or more. This sequence joins TRBV20-1 and TRBJ2-3; possible D gene TRBD2, 9 bases. Trimming cost V 0 bases and J 2 bases, with 21 bases left between them. Germline V gene sequence: CDR1 DFQATT, CDR2 SNEGSKA (reference sequence). The CDR3 has 18 amino acids. CDR3: CSARDFRGPGLATDTQYF. DNA for the CDR3: TGCAGTGCTAGAGATTTCAGGGGGCCGGGACTAGCCACAGATACGCAGTATTTT.

The CDR3 coding sequence is TGTGCCAGCAGCGGGGACAGGAAAACTAATGAAAAACTGTTTTTT. The encoded protein is CASSGDRKTNEKLFF. This chain uses TRBV7-9 with TRBJ1-4; TRBD1 matches at 8 bases. The CDR3 sequence is 15 residues long. Trimming at V came to 5 bases and at J to 1 base, leaving 3 bases not matched to a gene. Germline loops: CDR1 SEHNR, CDR2 FQNEAQ (reference sequence).

This clonotype was seen a few times. The gene calls are TRBV28 and TRBJ2-7; no reliable D call. Trimming took off 6 bases at V and 5 bases at J, with 5 bases between the two ends. The CDR3 length is 10 residues. Germline lookup yields CDR1 MDHEN and CDR2 SYDVKM. This CDR3 reads CASRRNEQYF. The CDR3 bases are TGTGCCAGCAGGAGGAACGAGCAGTACTTC. Using reference TRBV28 and TRBJ2-7 for the parts outside the CDR3, the full variable domain is DVKVTQSSRYLVKRTGEKVFLECVQDMDHENMFWYRQDPGLGLRLIYFSYDVKMKEKGDIPEGYSVSREKKERFSLILESASTNQTSMYLCASRRNEQYFGPGTRLTVT.

This clonotype came up many times. The genes are TRBV7-9 and TRBJ2-1; D gene uncertain. Trimming took off 5 bases at V and 7 bases at J, with 9 bases between the two ends. This CDR3 comprises 12 residues. Germline V CDR1 and CDR2: SEHNR, FQNEAQ (reference sequence). CDR3 coding DNA: TGTGCCAGCAGCACCAGTGCGAATGAGCAGTTCTTC. Encoded protein: CASSTSANEQFF.

In its sample, this clonotype was seen many times. The chain combines TRBV9 with TRBJ2-7; D is possibly TRBD2 (5 bases). The germline V gene has CDR1 SGDLS and CDR2 YYNGEE. Trimming took off 2 bases at V and 6 bases at J, with 12 bases between the two ends. CDR3 length equals 13 residues. CDR3 residues: CASSVGAATEQYF. CDR3 bases: TGTGCCAGCAGCGTGGGAGCAGCAACCGAGCAGTACTTC.

Notes on this clonotype: This could be a read error, since a much larger clone is one nucleotide away. The chain combines TRBV29-1 with TRBJ1-1; D possibly corresponds to TRBD1 (5 bases). Per the germline V gene, CDR1 is SQVTM and CDR2 is ANQGSEA. Trimming cost V 4 bases and J 0 bases, with 15 bases left between them. This CDR3 contains 15 residues. The CDR3 is CSVGSAGQVNTEAFF. The DNA of the CDR3 is TGCAGCGTTGGTTCAGCAGGGCAGGTGAACACTGAAGCTTTCTTT.

In this sample, this clonotype turned up many times. The gene calls are TRBV28 and TRBJ2-2, with 10 bases matching TRBD2. Per the germline V gene, CDR1 is MDHEN and CDR2 is SYDVKM. The CDR3 sequence is 15 residues long. With V trimmed by 6 bases and J by 1 base, 2 bases remained unmatched. The CDR3 bases are TGTGCCAGCAGACGGACTAGCGGGAACACCGGGGAGCTGTTTTTT. It specifies CASRRTSGNTGELFF.

This clonotype has ten or more counts. This sequence joins TRBV11-2 and TRBJ2-1; TRBD2 agrees at 8 bases. J lost 6 bases, V lost 5 bases, and 6 bases had no gene match. Germline loops: CDR1 SGHAT, CDR2 FQNNGV. The CDR3 has 14 residues. CDR3 amino acids: CASSPGGAGNEQFF. The CDR3 DNA is TGTGCCAGCAGCCCCGGGGGGGCGGGCAATGAGCAGTTCTTC.

Regarding this clonotype: A much larger clone lies a single base off, so this may be a read error. The chain has TRBV30 and TRBJ1-4; no clear D gene. CDR3 size: 11 residues. Germline V gives CDR1 GTSNPN, CDR2 SVGIG (reference sequence). Trimming took 8 bases from V and 8 from J, leaving 12 bases between them. The CDR3 DNA reads as TGTGCCCGGAACCTGGAAGAAAAACTGTTTTTT. This sequence encodes CARNLEEKLFF. Based on the CDR3 plus reference TRBV30 and TRBJ1-4, the full variable domain is SQTIHQWPATLVQPVGSPLSLECTVEGTSNPNLYWYRQAAGRGLQLLFYSVGIGQISSEVPQNLSASRPQDRQFILSSKKLLLSDSGFYLCARNLEEKLFFGSGTQLSVL.

With regard to this clonotype: A clone one base away is much larger, so this may be a read error. The chain uses TRBV29-1 and TRBJ1-3, with TRBD1 as a possible D gene (6 bases). In germline, CDR1 is SQVTM, CDR2 ANQGSEA. This CDR3 is built from 15 residues. V lost 6 bases, J lost 1 base, and 16 bases lay in between. CDR3 loop: CSVSYRGGSGNTIYF. The CDR3 DNA sequence: TGCAGCGTCTCATATAGAGGGGGATCTGGAAACACCATATATTTT.

This clonotype was recorded a few times. The chain uses TRBV7-9 and TRBJ2-5; D possibly matches TRBD1 or TRBD2 (5 bases each). The CDR3 has 17 residues. V shed 5 bases and J shed 1 base, with 20 bases lying between them. From germline, CDR1 is SEHNR and CDR2 FQNEAQ (reference sequence). CDR3 sequence reads: CASSPPAGRASQETQYF. The CDR3 DNA is TGTGCCAGCAGCCCACCGGCGGGCAGGGCCTCCCAAGAGACCCAGTACTTC.

This clonotype was seen repeatedly, ten times or more. The J gene is TRBJ1-1, the V gene TRBV2; possible D gene TRBD1, 6 bases. The V and J ends lost 5 bases and 7 bases respectively, with 17 bases between them. The length of the CDR3 is 14 residues. CDR1 SNHLY and CDR2 FYNNEI come from the germline V gene. The CDR3 region is CASSPGTPEGEAFF. Here the CDR3 DNA reads TGTGCCAGCAGTCCCGGGACACCCGAGGGTGAAGCTTTCTTT.

The rearrangement links TRBV4-3 to TRBJ2-7; D is possibly TRBD2 (6 bases). Germline values: CDR1 LGHNA, CDR2 YSLEER. This CDR3 has 16 residues. The V end lost 0 bases, the J end lost 4 bases, and 16 bases lay between the germline ends. The CDR3 reads CASSQDRAGTRYEQYF. CDR3 bases: TGCGCCAGCAGCCAAGATCGGGCGGGGACCAGATACGAGCAGTACTTC.

The chain combines TRBV4-3 with TRBJ2-1, with D perhaps matching TRBD2 (6 bases). Trimming cost V 5 bases and J 5 bases, with 16 bases left between them. CDR1 and CDR2 from the germline V gene are LGHNA and YSLEER. The CDR3 totals 15 residues. CDR3 sequence reads: CASSRASDSHNEQFF. DNA for the CDR3: TGCGCCAGCAGCAGAGCTAGCGATTCGCACAATGAGCAGTTCTTC.